The present T cell receptor (beta chain) was sequenced within a study of T cell responses to AZD1222 COVID-19 vaccine. CDR1 MNHNS and CDR2 SASEGT come from the germline V gene. This CDR3 is 15 amino acids long. The V gene end was trimmed by 0 bases and the J gene end by 5 bases; junction bases not matched to a gene: 6. Method: immunoSEQ multiplex PCR; TCRdb's copy keeps in-frame clones and lacks some. The sample comprises 74,000 or so clones, around 80% of which are singletons, and approximately 21% rests with the top ten. The chain couples TRBV6-1 to TRBJ1-2; 7 bases agree with TRBD1. This TCR was recovered from an adult in good health. The source material was peripheral blood, sampled on day 0 of AZD1222 vaccination. CDR3 in amino acids: CASSEASGTVYGYTF. CDR3 DNA sequence: TGTGCCAGCAGTGAAGCTTCCGGGACAGTGTATGGCTACACCTTC.